These 21 T cell receptor beta chains originate from one sample sequenced in a study of blood T cell repertoires in COVID-19. TCRdb's copy holds only in-frame clones and misses some; the assay was immunoSEQ multiplex PCR. The data show approximately 72,000 clones, about 89% seen once. The source material was peripheral blood. The receptors were sampled from a woman in her sixties with acute or convalescent COVID-19.

The CDR3 nucleotides are TGCGCCAGCAGCTTGACAGCTTCGGACACTGAAGCTTTCTTT. Residues: CASSLTASDTEAFF. The rearrangement uses TRBV5-1 and TRBJ1-1, with D unclear. Germline loops: CDR1 SGHRS, CDR2 YFSETQ. Trimming cost V 1 base and J 3 bases, with 10 bases left between them. This CDR3 comprises 14 residues.

This clone was found a few times. The chain has TRBV5-4 and TRBJ2-1; TRBD2 agrees at 8 bases. The germline gives CDR1 SGHNT, CDR2 YYREEE (reference sequence). The length of the CDR3 is 15 residues. V lost 4 bases to trimming and J lost 4 bases; unmatched junction nucleotides: 7. The CDR3 sequence is CASSPEPGGYNEQFF. The CDR3 region has the DNA TGTGCCAGCAGCCCCGAACCGGGGGGGTACAATGAGCAGTTCTTC.

The chain carries TRBV6-2 or TRBV6-3 and TRBJ2-3, with 10 bases that match TRBD2. CDR3 length: 15 residues. The germline V gene encodes CDR1 MNHEY and CDR2 SVGEGT. Trimming cost V 8 bases and J 6 bases; bases outside gene matches: 11. DNA of the CDR3: TGTGCCAGCCGCCGGAGCGGGGGGGCCGAGGATACGCAGTATTTT. Its translation: CASRRSGGAEDTQYF.

The V call is TRBV28, the J call TRBJ1-2; possible D gene TRBD1, 6 bases. This CDR3 has 16 amino acids. V shed 5 bases and J shed 4 bases, with 20 bases lying between them. Germline V lookup: CDR1 MDHEN, CDR2 SYDVKM. The chain's CDR3 is CASSKSGGRSIYGYTF. CDR3 nucleotide sequence: TGTGCCAGCAGTAAAAGCGGGGGGCGATCGATCTATGGCTACACCTTC.

The chain couples TRBV7-9 to TRBJ1-6, with a possible D match to TRBD1 (5 bases). CDR1 and CDR2 from the germline V gene are SEHNR and FQNEAQ (reference sequence). CDR3 length equals 15 residues. With 6 bases removed from V and 6 bases from J, the gap between germline ends came to 15 bases. Written as DNA, the CDR3 is TGTGCCAGCAGTGTAGGGGCAGCGACTAATTCACCCCTCCACTTT. It yields the protein CASSVGAATNSPLHF.

This clone has a handful of counts. The gene calls are TRBV21-1 and TRBJ2-5; the table's D call, TRBD2, has no DNA check behind it. TRBV21-1 is a known pseudogene. This CDR3 is 15 amino acids long. The CDR3 loop is CARRGGGLESETQYF. The DNA for the CDR3 is TGTGCGAGAAGGGGAGGGGGGCTAGAATCGGAGACCCAGTACTTC.

The chain carries TRBV19 and TRBJ2-5; 7 nucleotides match TRBD1. Germline V CDR1 and CDR2: LNHDA, SQIVND (reference sequence). The CDR3 extends over 15 amino acids. The V and J ends lost 0 bases and 5 bases, in that order; junction bases with no gene match: 6. CDR3: CASSIDRDSRETQYF. The CDR3 nucleotides read TGTGCCAGTAGTATAGATAGGGACAGTCGGGAGACCCAGTACTTC.

This clone was seen just once. The chain combines TRBV15 with TRBJ2-1; the D is unclear. V was trimmed by 5 bases and J by 10 bases, leaving 12 bases between them. This CDR3 contains 12 residues. Germline CDR1 LNHNV, CDR2 YYDKDF (reference sequence). As DNA, the CDR3 is TGTGCCACCAGCCGGCCCCCCGGGGAGCAGTTCTTC. Translating it yields CATSRPPGEQFF.

The chain couples TRBV9 to TRBJ2-3; 13 bases map to TRBD2. V dropped 7 bases and J dropped 5; count of bases not matched to a gene: 7. CDR1 SGDLS and CDR2 YYNGEE come from the germline V gene. CDR3 length: 15 amino acids. The CDR3, as DNA: TGTGCCAGCGGCTTGACTAGCGGGGGGCTAGATACGCAGTATTTT. Its translation is CASGLTSGGLDTQYF. Filled out from reference TRBV9 and TRBJ2-3, the complete variable domain reads DSGVTQTPKHLITATGQRVTLRCSPRSGDLSVYWYQQSLDQGLQFLIQYYNGEERAKGNILERFSAQQFPDLHSELNLSSLELGDSALYFCASGLTSGGLDTQYFGPGTRLTVL.

This chain joins TRBV3-1 (or the pseudogene TRBV3-2) and TRBJ2-4, with D perhaps matching TRBD2 (7 bases). V was cut by 2 bases and J by 3 bases, with 11 bases left in between. Germline CDR1 and CDR2: LGHDT and YNNKEL (reference sequence). This CDR3 contains 15 residues. CDR3 nucleotides: TGTGCCAGCAGCCAAAGGGGGGGAGGCAAAAACATTCAGTACTTC. It codes for CASSQRGGGKNIQYF.

This clone appeared a single time. The gene calls are TRBV28 and TRBJ1-1, with D possibly being TRBD1 (5 bases). Germline-derived CDR1 and CDR2 are MDHEN and SYDVKM. This CDR3 is built from 13 residues. Trimming pared 3 bases from V and 7 bases from J, leaving 12 bases between. The chain's CDR3 is CASSLAGPLEAFF. The CDR3, as DNA: TGTGCCAGCAGTTTGGCGGGACCCCTTGAAGCTTTCTTT.

The sample holds a few counts of this clone. This rearrangement joins TRBV2 to TRBJ2-1, with TRBD2 identical over 15 bases. Germline V gene data show CDR1 as SNHLY and CDR2 as FYNNEI. Trimming at V came to 1 base and at J to 4 bases, leaving 14 bases not matched to a gene. The CDR3 totals 21 residues. DNA of the CDR3: TGTGCCAGCAGTGAAGATAGACTAAGGACTAGCGGGGGGGTTAAATACAATGAGCAGTTCTTC. Translated: CASSEDRLRTSGGVKYNEQFF.

The rearrangement links TRBV4-1 to TRBJ2-7, with D possibly TRBD1 on 5 matching bases. The V gene lost 0 bases and the J gene lost 1 base, with 13 bases spanning the gap. The CDR3 runs 16 residues. CDR1 is MGHRA and CDR2 is YSYEKL in the germline V gene. The chain's CDR3 is CASSQEDSNPSYEQYF. CDR3 sequence (DNA): TGCGCCAGCAGCCAAGAAGACAGCAACCCTTCCTACGAGCAGTACTTC.

The rearrangement joins TRBV4-1 to TRBJ2-3; 11 nucleotides match TRBD2. Trimming removed 2 bases from V and 2 bases from J; junction bases left unmatched: 6. CDR1 and CDR2 from the germline V gene are MGHRA and YSYEKL. The CDR3 has 17 residues. CDR3 sequence: CASSQQTSGDITDTQYF. In DNA form, the CDR3 reads TGCGCCAGCAGCCAACAGACTAGCGGGGATATCACAGATACGCAGTATTTT.

CDR3 in amino acids: CASSWTGQGAAEAFF. The CDR3 DNA reads as TGCGCCAGCAGCTGGACGGGACAGGGGGCCGCTGAAGCTTTCTTT. The chain employs TRBV5-1 and TRBJ1-1, with TRBD1 identical over 12 bases. The CDR3 totals 15 residues. Germline values: CDR1 SGHRS, CDR2 YFSETQ. Losses at the gene ends were 3 bases for V and 6 bases for J; bases not matched to a gene: 6. The full variable domain, in which reference TRBV5-1 and TRBJ1-1 provide the parts outside the CDR3, is KAGVTQTPRYLIKTRGQQVTLSCSPISGHRSVSWYQQTPGQGLQFLFEYFSETQRNKGNFPGRFSGRQFSNSRSEMNVSTLELGDSALYLCASSWTGQGAAEAFFGQGTRLTVV.

This sequence joins TRBV28 and TRBJ1-5, with D possibly matching TRBD1 (5 bases). The CDR3 is made up of 14 amino acids. The V end was cut by 7 bases, the J end by 3 bases, with 13 bases between. Germline V CDR1 and CDR2: MDHEN, SYDVKM. The CDR3 loop is CASTRDSYNQPQHF. In DNA form, the CDR3 reads TGTGCCAGCACCAGAGACAGCTACAATCAGCCCCAGCATTTT.

This chain joins TRBV3-1 (or the pseudogene TRBV3-2) and TRBJ2-7; tentative D call: TRBD1 (6 bases). V was cut by 1 base and J by 4 bases, with 11 bases left in between. The length of the CDR3 is 14 residues. CDR1 and CDR2 from the germline V gene are LGHDT and YNNKEL (reference sequence). CDR3 sequence reads: CASSQVTGPYEQYF. CDR3 DNA: TGTGCCAGCAGCCAAGTGACAGGTCCGTACGAGCAGTACTTC.

CDR3 coding DNA: TGTGCCAGCAGCTTATCAGGGAACGAGCAGTACTTC. Translation gives CASSLSGNEQYF. The chain uses TRBV7-9 and TRBJ2-7, with a weak D call TRBD1 (5 bases). Germline V lookup: CDR1 SEHNR, CDR2 FQNEAQ (reference sequence). V gave up 2 bases and J gave up 5 bases, with 7 bases separating them. This CDR3 comprises 12 residues.

The chain has TRBV5-1 and TRBJ2-3, with no clear D. The CDR3 runs to 16 residues. Trimming pared 0 bases from V and 0 bases from J, leaving 11 bases between. CDR1 is SGHRS, CDR2 YFSETQ, per germline. Written as DNA, the CDR3 is TGCGCCAGCAGCTTGGATGAGGCCACCAGCACAGATACGCAGTATTTT. This translates into CASSLDEATSTDTQYF.

CDR3 nucleotides: TGTGCCAGCAGGGATGAGGCAGGGAAGAATTCACCCCTCCACTTT. Protein sequence: CASRDEAGKNSPLHF. The V and J genes are TRBV2 and TRBJ1-6; possibly TRBD1 for D (5 bases). V dropped 6 bases and J dropped 7 bases, with 16 bases sitting between them. The CDR3 sequence is 15 residues long. Germline V CDR1 and CDR2: SNHLY, FYNNEI.

This clone appeared a few times. The chain is built from TRBV29-1 and TRBJ1-3; D is possibly TRBD1 (5 bases). Trimming cost V 4 bases and J 8 bases, with 15 bases left between them. This CDR3 is built from 13 residues. CDR1 is SQVTM, CDR2 ANQGSEA, per germline. The DNA for the CDR3 is TGCAGCGTTGGAGCGGGACTCTCGGACACCATATATTTT. Its protein product is CSVGAGLSDTIYF.